The TCR beta chain under discussion was sequenced for a study of CD8 T cells in Susac syndrome. Random hexamers primed reverse transcription of about 0.45 to 1 ug RNA. From the immunoSEQ multiplex PCR reads, TCRdb called clonotypes with MiXCR, one entry per CDR3 protein. The profile shows about 120,000 distinct CDR3 sequences, nearly 96% of them singletons. TEMRA cells were FACS-enriched, while CD8+ and CD4+ T cells were negatively isolated. The sample comprised CD4+ T cells from PBMCs. The receptor comes from a human donor with Susac syndrome.

The DNA of the CDR3 is TGTGCCAGCAGCCCCAGCGGGAGTAACAATGAGCAGTTCTTC. Its protein is CASSPSGSNNEQFF. J is TRBJ2-1 and V is TRBV7-9, with TRBD2 matching over 8 bases. The CDR3 has 14 residues. Germline CDR1 reads SEHNR; CDR2 reads FQNEAQ (reference sequence). Trimming took 5 bases from V and 5 from J; bases not matched to a gene: 5.